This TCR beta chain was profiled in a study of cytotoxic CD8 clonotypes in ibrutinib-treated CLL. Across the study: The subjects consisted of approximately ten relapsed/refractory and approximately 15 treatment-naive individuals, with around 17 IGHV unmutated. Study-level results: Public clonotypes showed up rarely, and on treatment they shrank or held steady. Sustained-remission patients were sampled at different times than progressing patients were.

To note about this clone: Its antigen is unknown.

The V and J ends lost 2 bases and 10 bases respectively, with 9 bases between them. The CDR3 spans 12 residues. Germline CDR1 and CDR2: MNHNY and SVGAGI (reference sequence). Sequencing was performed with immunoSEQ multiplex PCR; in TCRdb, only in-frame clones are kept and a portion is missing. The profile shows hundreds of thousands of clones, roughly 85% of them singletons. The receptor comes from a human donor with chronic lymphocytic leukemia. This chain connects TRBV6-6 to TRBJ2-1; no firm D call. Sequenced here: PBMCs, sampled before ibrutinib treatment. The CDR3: CASSYELREQFF. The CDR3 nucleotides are TGTGCCAGCAGTTACGAGTTGCGGGAGCAGTTCTTC.